The table lists the clone carrying this TCR beta chain with a few counts. The antigen remains undetermined. CDR3 length equals 16 residues. Trimming at V came to 7 bases and at J to 2 bases, leaving 5 bases not matched to a gene. Germline V gene lookup returns CDR1 ENHRY and CDR2 SYGVKD. This table comes from immunoSEQ multiplex PCR, and its TCRdb copy is limited to in-frame clones, with some not included. Of about 25,000 clones listed, more than 75% are singletons. The sample originates from a study of PD-1 blockade in classical Hodgkin lymphoma. Findings of the study overall: Lower baseline TCR diversity was reported for newly diagnosed patients than for healthy donors. Nivolumab initiation under 1 year post-ASCT meant exclusion. Partial responders and progressors had significantly lower baseline TCR diversity.

Every patient was affected by relapse after autologous stem cell transplantation, while exposure to brentuximab vedotin was not uniform. This TCR was sampled from a human donor with classical Hodgkin lymphoma. Here the sequenced sample was peripheral blood mononuclear cells (PBMCs), taken at baseline. The chain recombines TRBV10-3 with TRBJ2-5; TRBD2 agrees at 15 bases. CDR3 loop: CAITPGLAGGQETQYF. Written as DNA, the CDR3 is TGTGCCATCACTCCGGGACTAGCGGGGGGTCAAGAGACCCAGTACTTC.